This T cell receptor beta chain is drawn from a study of blood T cell repertoires in COVID-19. Generated by immunoSEQ multiplex PCR, the TCRdb table keeps only in-frame clones and is missing some. In the table there are 180,000 or so clones, roughly 87% of which are singletons. V shed 5 bases and J 9 bases; nucleotides not matched to a gene: 9. Germline loops: CDR1 SNHLY, CDR2 FYNNEI. CDR3 length equals 15 residues. This TCR was recovered from a human donor with acute COVID-19. The donor label of this sample is uncertain. Sequenced input: PBMCs or T cells enriched from blood (not recorded which). This chain connects TRBV2 to TRBJ1-6; TRBD1 matches 8 bases. The CDR3 loop reads CASSLTGDILSPLHF. The CDR3 DNA reads as TGTGCCAGCAGTCTGACAGGGGATATTCTTTCACCCCTCCACTTT.